The 10 T cell receptor beta chains below were found in one sample sequenced in a study of blood T cell repertoires in COVID-19. The repertoire was sequenced with immunoSEQ multiplex PCR; TCRdb's copy has only in-frame clones and lacks some. The data show over 65,000 clones, about four fifths seen once. What was sequenced was peripheral blood. The receptors here all came from a woman in her 40s with active or convalescent COVID-19.

J is TRBJ2-2 and V is TRBV5-8; 8 positions agree with TRBD2. The junction had 7 bases not matched to a gene; V was cut back by 3 bases and J by 3 bases. The CDR3 is 16 residues long. From germline, CDR1 is SGHTS and CDR2 YDEGEE. DNA for the CDR3: TGTGCCAGCAGCTCGTTACTAGCGGAGCACACCGGGGAGCTGTTTTTT. This encodes CASSSLLAEHTGELFF.

The chain links TRBV23-1 to TRBJ1-3; unclear D gene. TRBV23-1 is treated as an ORF (open reading frame) with a function not yet certain. The V and J ends lost 5 bases and 3 bases respectively, with 5 bases between them. The CDR3 has 12 amino acids. In DNA form, the CDR3 reads TGCGCCAGCAGTTCCATTGGAAACACCATATATTTT. Encoded protein: CASSSIGNTIYF.

The V gene is TRBV6-1, the J gene TRBJ2-7, with D unclear. The V end was cut by 0 bases, the J end by 5 bases, with 17 bases between. The CDR3 totals 16 residues. Germline CDR1 reads MNHNS; CDR2 reads SASEGT. CDR3 loop: CASSEAAGLVFDEQYF. For the CDR3, the DNA is TGTGCCAGCAGTGAAGCGGCCGGTCTAGTCTTCGACGAGCAGTACTTC.

V usage is TRBV3-1 (or the pseudogene TRBV3-2) and J usage is TRBJ1-4; a possible D gene is TRBD1 (6 bases). The V gene's germline CDR1 is LGHDT and CDR2 YNNKEL (reference sequence). This CDR3 is built from 15 residues. V lost 4 bases and J 4 bases, leaving 13 bases between the germline ends. CDR3 amino acids: CASSPSDRFNEKLFF. In DNA form, the CDR3 reads TGTGCCAGCAGCCCATCCGACAGGTTTAATGAAAAACTGTTTTTT.

The chain has TRBV10-3 and TRBJ1-2; perhaps TRBD1 as D (6 bases). CDR1 is ENHRY, CDR2 SYGVKD, per germline. The CDR3 extends over 14 amino acids. The germline V and J ends were trimmed by 6 bases and 3 bases, with 14 bases remaining between them. The CDR3: CAIRPVTGYYGYTF. As DNA, the CDR3 is TGTGCCATCAGACCAGTAACAGGGTACTATGGCTACACCTTC.

The J gene is TRBJ2-2, the V gene TRBV7-6; maybe TRBD1 (6 bases). CDR3 length: 17 amino acids. With 4 bases removed from V and 7 bases from J, the gap between germline ends came to 22 bases. Germline CDR1 and CDR2: SGHVS and FNYEAQ. The CDR3 reads CASSSVRSGKGGGELFF. CDR3 DNA sequence: TGTGCCAGCAGCTCTGTACGAAGCGGCAAAGGGGGCGGGGAGCTGTTTTTT.

This chain connects TRBV7-2 to TRBJ2-6, with TRBD1 matching over 8 bases. V was pared by 1 base and J by 0 bases, with 8 bases of the junction left unmatched. The germline V gene has CDR1 SGHTA and CDR2 FQGNSA. This CDR3 has 19 residues. CDR3 coding DNA: TGTGCCAGCAGCTTAGGGGCCCGACAGGGGAACTCTGGGGCCAACGTCCTGACTTTC. As protein: CASSLGARQGNSGANVLTF.

The genes are TRBV30 and TRBJ1-6; D is possibly TRBD1 (5 bases). Germline assignment: CDR1 GTSNPN and CDR2 SVGIG (reference sequence). V was cut by 0 bases and J by 6 bases, with 12 bases left in between. The CDR3 spans 15 residues. DNA of the CDR3: TGTGCCTGGAGTGTCCTGGGGCGGATTAATTCACCCCTCCACTTT. As protein: CAWSVLGRINSPLHF.

This clone was found many times. The chain recombines TRBV9 with TRBJ2-6; 9 nucleotides line up with TRBD1. The CDR3 is 15 residues long. CDR1 is SGDLS, CDR2 YYNGEE, per germline. J was trimmed by 2 bases and V by 3 bases; bases with no gene match: 0. The CDR3 loop reads CASSGTGAGANVLTF. The CDR3 DNA sequence: TGTGCCAGCAGCGGGACAGGGGCTGGGGCCAACGTCCTGACTTTC.

This chain connects TRBV7-2 to TRBJ2-2, with TRBD2 matching over 9 bases. The V gene's germline CDR1 is SGHTA and CDR2 FQGNSA. Trimming at V came to 4 bases and at J to 4 bases, leaving 13 bases not matched to a gene. CDR3 size: 18 residues. CDR3 in amino acids: CASSWVVGLAGPTGELFF. CDR3 nucleotide sequence: TGTGCCAGCAGCTGGGTGGTGGGGCTAGCGGGGCCCACCGGGGAGCTGTTTTTT.